The sequence of this TCR beta chain was determined in a study of T-cell memory formation after mild COVID-19. The ends were cut back, 0 bases at V and 7 bases at J, with 13 bases in the middle. The length of the CDR3 is 14 residues. Germline V lookup: CDR1 MNHNS, CDR2 SASEGT. On this clonotype: Antigen specificity is unknown.

A single record per CDR3 protein comes from TCRdb applying MiXCR to the 5' RACE reads. The repertoire holds under 250,000 distinct CDR3 sequences, with over 7.5% as singletons. General study results and limits: Pre-infection memory carried some responding clones, suggesting that cross-reactive memory joined.

The TCR sequence derives from a man aged 18 to 29 who had mild COVID-19 (a few samples of this study predate the infection). Cell type and time point are not known. The genes are TRBV6-1 and TRBJ2-7, with D perhaps TRBD2 (5 bases). The sample was PBMCs or a T cell subset sorted from them (not recorded which). This chain's CDR3 is CASSEAGSPREQYV. CDR3 bases: TGTGCCAGCAGTGAAGCTGGGAGCCCTCGGGAGCAGTACGTC.